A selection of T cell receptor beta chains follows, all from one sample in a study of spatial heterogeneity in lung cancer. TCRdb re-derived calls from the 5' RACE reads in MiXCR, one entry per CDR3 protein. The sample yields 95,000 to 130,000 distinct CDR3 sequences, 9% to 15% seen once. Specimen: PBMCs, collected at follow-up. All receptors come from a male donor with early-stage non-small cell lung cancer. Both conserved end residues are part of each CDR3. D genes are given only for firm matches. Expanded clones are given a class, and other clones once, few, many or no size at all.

CASSQGQGGNIQYF,TGTGCCAGCAGCCAAGGACAGGGTGGAAACATTCAGTACTTC,TRBV28,TRBJ2-4,-,TRBD1
CASSKFKGGEQYF,TGTGCCAGTAGTAAGTTCAAAGGGGGCGAGCAGTACTTC,TRBV19,TRBJ2-7,-,-
CASSAPGQVKNIQYF,TGTGCCAGCAGCGCACCGGGACAGGTTAAAAACATTCAGTACTTC,TRBV7-2,TRBJ2-4,-,TRBD1
CAWEGGRTEAFF,TGTGCCTGGGAGGGGGGTCGGACTGAAGCTTTCTTT,TRBV30,TRBJ1-1,many,-
CASSSPLNTEAFF,TGTGCCAGCAGTTCCCCTCTGAACACTGAAGCTTTCTTT,TRBV27,TRBJ1-1,many,-
CASSWSAGGLPRTDTQYF,TGTGCCAGCAGTTGGTCAGCGGGGGGCCTACCGCGCACAGATACGCAGTATTTT,TRBV6-5,TRBJ2-3,-,TRBD2
CASSDWDRRDSGELFF,TGTGCCAGCAGCGATTGGGACAGGAGAGACTCCGGGGAGCTGTTTTTT,TRBV12-3/TRBV12-4,TRBJ2-2,-,TRBD1
CASSTDRQTQYF,TGTGCCAGCAGCACGGACAGACAGACCCAGTACTTC,TRBV11-2,TRBJ2-5,once,-
CASSEAGEREKLFF,TGTGCCAGCAGTGAAGCAGGGGAGCGGGAAAAACTGTTTTTT,TRBV6-1,TRBJ1-4,few,-
CASSPSQGAGNQPQHF,TGTGCCAGCAGCCCCAGCCAGGGGGCAGGAAATCAGCCCCAGCATTTT,TRBV6-2/TRBV6-3,TRBJ1-5,-,TRBD1
CASSYVQGGNSPLHF,TGTGCCAGCAGTTACGTACAGGGAGGTAATTCACCCCTCCACTTT,TRBV6-5,TRBJ1-6,few,-
CASSQKAGTDYGYTF,TGTGCCAGCAGCCAGAAGGCAGGAACGGACTATGGCTACACCTTC,TRBV3-1,TRBJ1-2,-,-
CASSQDHGGSPLHF,TGCGCCAGCAGCCAAGATCACGGTGGATCACCCCTCCACTTT,TRBV4-3,TRBJ1-6,many,-